Here is one T cell receptor (beta chain) with its context. The antigen is unknown. cDNA carried unique molecular identifiers, and a universal primer site was added by template switching. In TCRdb, the 5' RACE reads were re-called with MiXCR into one record per CDR3 protein. The sample contains approximately 500,000 distinct CDR3 sequences, roughly 15% of which appear only once. The sample comes from a study of identical twins. Overall study findings and caveats: Recombination models fit unrelated individuals' TCR alpha sharing but underestimated twins'. Findings depended on cross-sectional statistics rather than tracking the same donors. Carriage of fewer insertions was seen in abundant cord blood beta clonotypes, whereas memory repertoires showed none.

The CDR3 totals 11 residues. Trimming stripped 2 bases from V and 5 bases from J, with 7 bases between. From germline, CDR1 is DFQATT and CDR2 SNEGSKA (reference sequence). These data also featured in a second study, about yellow fever vaccine responses in identical twins.

The origin of this receptor is a woman under 30 in good health. Sequenced material: CD4+ T cells sorted from blood. V and J are TRBV20-1 and TRBJ2-7; D might be TRBD1 (5 bases). The CDR3 coding sequence is TGCAGTGCTAGACAGGGTGACGAGCAGTACGTC. Translation: CSARQGDEQYV.